One and the same sample provided the 25 T cell receptor beta chains below, sequenced in a study of CD8+CD57+ T cells in acquired aplastic anemia. Investigators profiled TCR beta VDJ and CDR3 from genomic DNA template. MiXCR, applied by TCRdb to the reads, yields one record per CDR3 protein. The sample has some 150,000 distinct CDR3 sequences, about 40% seen once. The sample consisted of sorted CD4+, CD8+, or CD8+CD57+ T cells (not recorded which) from PBMCs. Every receptor here comes from a human donor in good health, serving as a control.

This chain connects TRBV15 to TRBJ1-4; a possible D gene is TRBD1 (5 bases). Germline values: CDR1 LNHNV, CDR2 YYDKDF (reference sequence). This CDR3 contains 15 residues. V was pared by 0 bases and J by 7 bases, with 12 bases between. Here the CDR3 DNA reads TGTGCCACCAGCAGAGATTGGGGCGGGGGTGAAAAACTGTTTTTT. It translates to CATSRDWGGGEKLFF. Looking up the rest from reference TRBV15 and TRBJ1-4 gives the full variable domain: DAMVIQNPRYQVTQFGKPVTLSCSQTLNHNVMYWYQQKSSQAPKLLFHYYDKDFNNEADTPDNFQSRRPNTSFCFLDIRSPGLGDTAMYLCATSRDWGGGEKLFFGSGTQLSVL.

This clonotype was counted many times. The genes are TRBV19 and TRBJ1-4; 7 bases map to TRBD1. The CDR3 loop spans 15 amino acids. V was clipped by 5 bases and J by 4 bases; unmatched bases: 7. Per the germline V gene, CDR1 is LNHDA and CDR2 is SQIVND (reference sequence). The CDR3 spells CASSVNRGGNEKLFF. The CDR3 DNA follows: TGTGCCAGTAGTGTAAACAGGGGCGGTAATGAAAAACTGTTTTTT. The whole variable domain, filled in from reference TRBV19 and TRBJ1-4, reads DGGITQSPKYLFRKEGQNVTLSCEQNLNHDAMYWYRQDPGQGLRLIYYSQIVNDFQKGDIAEGYSVSREKKESFPLTVTSAQKNPTAFYLCASSVNRGGNEKLFFGSGTQLSVL.

The V call is TRBV11-2, the J call TRBJ1-2, with 8 positions matching TRBD1. The CDR3 has 14 amino acids. CDR1 and CDR2 (germline): SGHAT, FQNNGV. Losses at the gene ends were 5 bases for V and 8 bases for J; bases not matched to a gene: 10. The CDR3: CASSISTGVVGYTF. The CDR3 coding sequence is TGTGCCAGCAGCATCTCGACAGGGGTGGTCGGCTACACCTTC.

This clonotype was detected many times. The chain uses TRBV10-3 and TRBJ1-6; D gene ambiguous. CDR3 size: 16 residues. Trimming shortened V by 6 bases and J by 0 bases, and 12 bases separated the two germline ends. Germline V gene sequence: CDR1 ENHRY, CDR2 SYGVKD. The CDR3 loop is CAIRGGQSSYNSPLHF. As DNA, the CDR3 is TGTGCCATCAGGGGAGGCCAAAGCTCCTATAATTCACCCCTCCACTTT.

This clonotype was observed many times. The genes are TRBV11-1 and TRBJ1-6; maybe TRBD1 (6 bases). The CDR3 covers 17 residues. Per the germline V gene, CDR1 is SGHAT and CDR2 is FQDESV (reference sequence). V was cut by 1 base and J by 6 bases, with 16 bases left in between. CDR3 nucleotide sequence: TGTGCCAGCAGCTTAGATGGTAACAGGGATTTTAATTCACCCCTCCACTTT. It codes for CASSLDGNRDFNSPLHF.

This clonotype has more than one count but fewer than ten. The chain uses TRBV11-2 and TRBJ2-1; 11 bases line up with TRBD2. Trimming removed 4 bases from V and 5 bases from J; junction bases left unmatched: 13. This CDR3 has 18 residues. Germline V CDR1 and CDR2: SGHAT, FQNNGV. The CDR3, as DNA: TGTGCCAGCAGCTCCCGGTTTACCGGGACTAGCGGACACAATGAGCAGTTCTTC. It codes for CASSSRFTGTSGHNEQFF. Together with reference TRBV11-2 and TRBJ2-1, the CDR3 gives the full variable domain: EAGVAQSPRYKIIEKRQSVAFWCNPISGHATLYWYQQILGQGPKLLIQFQNNGVVDDSQLPKDRFSAERLKGVDSTLKIQPAKLEDSAVYLCASSSRFTGTSGHNEQFFGPGTRLTVL.

This clonotype was seen more than once but under ten times. This chain uses TRBV30 with TRBJ2-7; weak D call: TRBD1 (6 bases). Germline V CDR1 and CDR2: GTSNPN, SVGIG (reference sequence). Trimming took 3 bases from V and 6 from J, leaving 15 bases between them. The CDR3 covers 13 residues. CDR3 nucleotide sequence: TGTGCCTGGAGAAAACAGGGTCGTGGCGAGCAGTACTTC. Translation: CAWRKQGRGEQYF.

The CDR3 spells CATWDRVYGYTF. CDR3 nucleotide sequence: TGTGCCACCTGGGACAGGGTCTATGGCTACACCTTC. J is TRBJ1-2 and V is TRBV19, with 9 bases aligning to TRBD1. CDR3 length: 12 amino acids. After removal of 10 bases from V and 4 bases from J, the junction contained 4 bases not matched to a gene. From germline, CDR1 is LNHDA and CDR2 SQIVND (reference sequence).

Note on this clonotype: The conserved final phenylalanine or tryptophan is absent from the CDR3, which likely points to a read error. The chain is built from TRBV29-1 and TRBJ2-2; 8 bases fit TRBD1. V shed 6 bases and J 4 bases; nucleotides not matched to a gene: 10. Germline CDR1 and CDR2: SQVTM and ANQGSEA. The CDR3 consists of 15 residues. The CDR3 is CSVKAGGGGTGELFL. CDR3 DNA sequence: TGCAGCGTAAAGGCAGGGGGCGGTGGCACCGGGGAGCTGTTTCTT.

This clonotype came up many times. The chain recombines TRBV5-4 with TRBJ1-2, with D tentatively TRBD1 (5 bases). Trimming removed 4 bases at V and 1 base at J, with 11 bases between. From germline, CDR1 is SGHNT and CDR2 YYREEE (reference sequence). The CDR3 spans 14 residues. The CDR3 bases are TGTGCCAGCAGCCGTCGGGACGTTAACTATGGCTACACCTTC. It encodes CASSRRDVNYGYTF.

This clonotype was recorded many times. The chain combines TRBV6-5 with TRBJ1-6, with D tentatively TRBD1 (6 bases). Trimming took 0 bases from V and 7 from J, leaving 19 bases between them. CDR3 length: 18 residues. The germline V gene encodes CDR1 MNHEY and CDR2 SVGAGI. For the CDR3, the DNA is TGTGCCAGCAGTTACTCGATACCTCTCCGGGGGGGCAATTCACCCCTCCACTTT. This gives the protein CASSYSIPLRGGNSPLHF.

This clonotype showed up many times. The chain is built from TRBV29-1 and TRBJ1-3; 8 bases agree with TRBD1. Per germline, CDR1 SQVTM and CDR2 ANQGSEA. CDR3 length equals 14 residues. The V and J ends lost 4 bases and 0 bases, in that order; junction bases with no gene match: 2. CDR3 amino acids: CSVGGTGSGNTIYF. The CDR3 DNA reads TGCAGCGTTGGGGGGACAGGCTCTGGAAACACCATATATTTT.

Worth noting for this clonotype: This clone may be a read error of a much larger clone one base away. This chain joins TRBV20-1 and TRBJ2-4; weak D call: TRBD1 (6 bases). CDR1 DFQATT and CDR2 SNEGSKA come from the germline V gene (reference sequence). The CDR3 spans 18 residues. CDR3 DNA sequence: TGCAGTGCTAGAAGTCCCCAGGGGAATAATGAGGCCAAAAACGTTCAGTACTTC. Amino acid sequence: CSARSPQGNNEAKNVQYF.

The chain carries TRBV6-2 or TRBV6-3 and TRBJ2-7, with 7 bases matching TRBD2. The CDR3 has 16 amino acids. Germline lookup yields CDR1 MNHEY and CDR2 SVGEGT. Unmatched junction bases numbered 5, after V lost 0 bases and J lost 0 bases. The CDR3 DNA reads as TGTGCCAGCAGTTACTCCTCCGGGGGGAACTCCTACGAGCAGTACTTC. It specifies CASSYSSGGNSYEQYF.

This clonotype was observed at least ten times. The genes are TRBV4-1 and TRBJ1-3, with D maybe TRBD1 (5 bases). CDR1 is MGHRA, CDR2 YSYEKL, per germline. The germline V and J ends were trimmed by 1 base and 1 base, with 11 bases remaining between them. This CDR3 is 16 amino acids long. The CDR3 sequence: CASSQASQGSGNTIYF. Here the CDR3 DNA reads TGCGCCAGCAGCCAAGCGAGTCAGGGTTCTGGAAACACCATATATTTT.

This chain connects TRBV15 to TRBJ1-2; TRBD1 is a possible D gene (5 bases). This CDR3 has 15 amino acids. From germline, CDR1 is LNHNV and CDR2 YYDKDF (reference sequence). V was pared by 5 bases and J by 4 bases, with 17 bases between. This CDR3 reads CATSVGGVGSYGYTF. CDR3 nucleotides: TGTGCCACCAGCGTTGGGGGGGTCGGAAGCTATGGCTACACCTTC.

J is TRBJ1-2 and V is TRBV25-1, with 8 positions matching TRBD1. V lost 1 base and J lost 11; bases outside the gene matches: 9. Per the germline V gene, CDR1 is MGHDK and CDR2 is SYGVNS. The CDR3 has 14 residues. CDR3 region: CASSEWEDRVGYTF. Here the CDR3 DNA reads TGTGCCAGCAGTGAATGGGAGGACAGGGTGGGGTACACCTTC.

The V gene is TRBV20-1, the J gene TRBJ1-6; perhaps TRBD1 as D (6 bases). Deletions cut 2 bases from V and 0 bases from J, with 14 bases between. CDR3 length: 17 amino acids. CDR1 and CDR2 (germline): DFQATT, SNEGSKA (reference sequence). Here the CDR3 DNA reads TGCAGTGCTAGAAGGACCGACAGGAGCTCCTATAATTCACCCCTCCACTTT. Translation: CSARRTDRSSYNSPLHF.

There are a few counts of this clonotype. This sequence joins TRBV10-3 and TRBJ1-5, with D unclear. Germline-derived CDR1 and CDR2 are ENHRY and SYGVKD. Trimming cost V 3 bases and J 3 bases, with 12 bases left between them. The CDR3 sequence is 15 residues long. DNA for the CDR3: TGTGCCATCAGTGATTCGGGAGGTTACAATCAGCCCCAGCATTTT. It specifies CAISDSGGYNQPQHF.

This rearrangement joins TRBV5-5 to TRBJ1-2; D unresolved. CDR1 is SGHKS, CDR2 YYEKEE, per germline (reference sequence). The CDR3 contains 14 residues. V was clipped by 4 bases and J by 7 bases, with 17 bases between them. CDR3 region: CASSQGPLGSGYTF. The CDR3 bases are TGTGCCAGCAGCCAAGGACCCCTCGGGTCTGGCTACACCTTC.

This clonotype was seen repeatedly, ten times or more. V usage is TRBV7-9 and J usage is TRBJ1-2, with TRBD1 as a possible D gene (6 bases). The V gene lost 0 bases and the J gene lost 6 bases, with 11 bases spanning the gap. Germline V gene lookup returns CDR1 SEHNR and CDR2 FQNEAQ (reference sequence). This CDR3 has 14 amino acids. The CDR3 sequence: CASSLAVGAHGYTF. As DNA, the CDR3 is TGTGCCAGCAGCTTAGCGGTGGGGGCGCATGGCTACACCTTC.

Only one count was recorded for this clonotype. The chain recombines TRBV29-1 with TRBJ2-6; D is unclear. Germline V gene lookup returns CDR1 SQVTM and CDR2 ANQGSEA. Trimming removed 6 bases from V and 1 base from J, with 10 bases in between. The CDR3 is 14 amino acids. DNA for the CDR3: TGCAGCGTCGGCTTAGGGTCTGGGGCCAACGTCCTGACTTTC. This gives the protein CSVGLGSGANVLTF.

In this sample, this clonotype turned up a few times. The germline gene is not matched at one end of the junction; a read error may be the cause. This chain joins TRBV6-1 and TRBJ2-7, with a tentative D call TRBD2 (5 bases). This CDR3 is 17 amino acids long. Germline-derived CDR1 and CDR2 are MNHNS and SASEGT. CDR3 protein: CASSGTLVFHIRYKQYF. CDR3 DNA: TGTGCCAGCAGCGGAACACTAGTATTCCATATACGCTACAAGCAGTACTTC.

The chain carries TRBV29-1 and TRBJ1-1; D unresolved. There are 14 residues in the CDR3. V was pared by 4 bases and J by 1 base, with 13 bases between. Germline values: CDR1 SQVTM, CDR2 ANQGSEA. CDR3 DNA: TGCAGCGTTGTGACCAGTGGAGGGAACACTGAAGCTTTCTTT. Translating it yields CSVVTSGGNTEAFF.

This chain links TRBV9 with TRBJ2-1; 14 nucleotides line up with TRBD2. The CDR3 sequence is 14 residues long. Germline CDR1 reads SGDLS; CDR2 reads YYNGEE. This chain's CDR3 is CALTSGRGGNEQFF. The DNA of the CDR3 is TGTGCACTGACTAGCGGGAGGGGAGGTAATGAGCAGTTCTTC.